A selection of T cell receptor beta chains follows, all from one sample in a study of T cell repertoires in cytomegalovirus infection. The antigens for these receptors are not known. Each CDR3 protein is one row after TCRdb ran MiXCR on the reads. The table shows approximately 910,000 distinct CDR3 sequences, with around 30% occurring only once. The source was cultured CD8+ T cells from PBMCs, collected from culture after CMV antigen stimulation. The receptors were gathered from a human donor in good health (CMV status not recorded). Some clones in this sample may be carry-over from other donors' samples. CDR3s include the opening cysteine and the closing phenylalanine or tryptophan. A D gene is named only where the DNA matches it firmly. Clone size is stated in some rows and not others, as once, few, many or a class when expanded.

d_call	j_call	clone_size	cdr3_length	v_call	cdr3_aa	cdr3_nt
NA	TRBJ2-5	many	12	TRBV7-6	CASSPDKETQYF	TGTGCCAGCAGCCCCGATAAAGAGACCCAGTACTTC
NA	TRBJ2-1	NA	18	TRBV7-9	CASSATSGPKSSYNEQFF	TGTGCCAGCAGCGCAACCTCCGGGCCTAAGAGCTCCTACAATGAGCAGTTCTTC
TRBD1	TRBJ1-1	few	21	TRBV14	CASSQDFMVGTGEFMNTEAFF	TGTGCCAGCAGCCAAGATTTTATGGTCGGGACAGGGGAGTTCATGAACACTGAAGCTTTCTTT
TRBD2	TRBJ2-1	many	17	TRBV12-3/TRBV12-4	CASSLTSGGGRYNEQFF	TGTGCCAGCAGTTTAACTAGCGGGGGGGGAAGGTACAATGAGCAGTTCTTC
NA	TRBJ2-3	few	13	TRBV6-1	CASIGGGMDTQYF	TGTGCCAGCATCGGAGGGGGAATGGATACGCAGTATTTT
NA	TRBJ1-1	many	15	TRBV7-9	CASSRMTSMNTEAFF	TGTGCCAGCAGCCGAATGACAAGCATGAACACTGAAGCTTTCTTT
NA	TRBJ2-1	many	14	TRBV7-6	CASSPDLSYNEQFF	TGTGCCAGCAGCCCAGACTTGTCCTACAATGAGCAGTTCTTC
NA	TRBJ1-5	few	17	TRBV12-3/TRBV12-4	CASSLYSWVYSNQPQHF	TGTGCCAGCAGTTTATACTCGTGGGTATATAGCAATCAGCCCCAGCATTTT
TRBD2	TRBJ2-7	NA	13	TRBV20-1	CSAPTSGSYEQYF	TGCAGTGCTCCGACTAGCGGGTCCTACGAGCAGTACTTC
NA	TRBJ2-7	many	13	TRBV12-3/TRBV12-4	CASSPTGFYEQYF	TGTGCCAGCAGCCCGACAGGATTCTACGAGCAGTACTTC
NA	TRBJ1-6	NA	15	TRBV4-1	CASSYRTGTDSPLHF	TGCGCCAGCAGCTACCGGACGGGGACGGACTCACCCCTCCACTTT
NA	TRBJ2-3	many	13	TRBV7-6	CASSLVGEDTQYF	TGTGCCAGCAGCTTAGTAGGGGAAGATACGCAGTATTTT
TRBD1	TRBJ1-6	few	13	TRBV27	CASSQQGDSPLHF	TGTGCCAGCAGTCAACAGGGGGATTCACCCCTCCACTTT
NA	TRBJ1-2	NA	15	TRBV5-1	CASSRDPFLNYGYTF	TGCGCCAGCAGCAGGGACCCCTTTTTAAACTATGGCTACACCTTC
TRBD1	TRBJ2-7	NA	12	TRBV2	CATQGAPYEQYF	TGTGCCACACAGGGGGCTCCCTACGAGCAGTACTTC
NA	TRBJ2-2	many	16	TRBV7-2	CASSALDLGQTGELFF	TGTGCCAGCAGCGCCCTAGACCTCGGACAGACCGGGGAGCTGTTTTTT
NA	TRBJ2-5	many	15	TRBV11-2	CASSWGLQGPETQYF	TGTGCCAGCAGCTGGGGCCTACAGGGACCAGAGACCCAGTACTTC
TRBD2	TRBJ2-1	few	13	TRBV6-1	CASSPTGGHEQFF	TGTGCCAGCAGTCCGACGGGGGGGCATGAGCAGTTCTTC
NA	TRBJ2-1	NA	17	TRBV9	CASSVGPEHPPYNEQFF	TGTGCCAGCAGCGTGGGGCCCGAACATCCCCCGTACAATGAGCAGTTCTTC
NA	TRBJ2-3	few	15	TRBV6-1	CASSVLKRGWDTQYF	TGTGCCAGCAGTGTCCTAAAAAGGGGCTGGGATACGCAGTATTTT
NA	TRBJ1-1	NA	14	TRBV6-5	CASSYEGLLTEAFF	TGTGCCAGCAGTTACGAGGGATTACTCACTGAAGCTTTCTTT
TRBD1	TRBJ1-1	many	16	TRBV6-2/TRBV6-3	CASSLTRDRENTEAFF	TGTGCCAGCAGTTTAACTCGGGACAGGGAGAACACTGAAGCTTTCTTT
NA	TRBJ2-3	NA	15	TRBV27	CASSLWQGHTDTQYF	TGTGCCAGCAGTTTATGGCAGGGTCACACAGATACGCAGTATTTT
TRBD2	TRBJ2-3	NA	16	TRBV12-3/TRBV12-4	CASSPFGGGGTDTQYF	TGTGCCAGCAGTCCCTTCGGGGGGGGGGGCACAGATACGCAGTATTTT
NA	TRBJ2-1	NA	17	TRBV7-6	CASSLSSWGVTYNEQFF	TGTGCCAGCAGCTTAAGCAGCTGGGGGGTCACCTACAATGAGCAGTTCTTC
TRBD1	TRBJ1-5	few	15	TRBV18	CASSPGQGSANPQHF	TGTGCCAGCTCACCAGGACAGGGGTCGGCTAACCCCCAGCATTTT
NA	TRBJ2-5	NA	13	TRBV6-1	CASPRAEGETQYF	TGTGCCAGCCCCAGGGCGGAGGGAGAGACCCAGTACTTC
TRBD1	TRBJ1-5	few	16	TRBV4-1	CASSQASGQVIQPQHF	TGCGCCAGCAGCCAAGCCTCGGGACAGGTGATCCAGCCCCAGCATTTT
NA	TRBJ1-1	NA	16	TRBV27	CASSSPGTNAGTEAFF	TGTGCCAGCAGTTCCCCCGGGACAAATGCTGGCACTGAAGCTTTCTTT
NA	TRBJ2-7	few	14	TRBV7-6	CASAPGHSSYEQYF	TGTGCCAGCGCCCCCGGACACTCCTCCTACGAGCAGTACTTC
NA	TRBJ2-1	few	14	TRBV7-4	CASSDRTADNEQFF	TGTGCCAGCAGCGACAGGACAGCCGACAATGAGCAGTTCTTC
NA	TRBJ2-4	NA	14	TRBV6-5	CASKLDSAKNIQYF	TGTGCCAGCAAGCTTGACAGCGCCAAAAACATTCAGTACTTC
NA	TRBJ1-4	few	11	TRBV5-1	CASSFMGELFF	TGCGCCAGCAGCTTTATGGGAGAACTGTTTTTT
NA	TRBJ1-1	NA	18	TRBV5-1	CASSLPANRVAMNTEAFF	TGCGCCAGCAGCTTGCCAGCCAACAGGGTTGCTATGAACACTGAAGCTTTCTTT
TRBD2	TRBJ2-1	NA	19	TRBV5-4	CASSLELAGGFSSYNEQFF	TGTGCCAGCAGCTTGGAACTAGCGGGGGGGTTTAGCTCCTACAATGAGCAGTTCTTC
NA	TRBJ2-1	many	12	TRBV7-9	CASSWRVDEQFF	TGTGCCAGCAGCTGGAGGGTAGATGAGCAGTTCTTC
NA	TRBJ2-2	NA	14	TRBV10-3	CAISEPGPARELFF	TGTGCCATCAGTGAGCCCGGCCCCGCTCGGGAGCTGTTTTTT
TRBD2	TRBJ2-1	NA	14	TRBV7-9	CASSLQRGLNEQFF	TGTGCCAGCAGCTTACAGCGGGGGCTCAATGAGCAGTTCTTC
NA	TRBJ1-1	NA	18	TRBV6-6	CASSYLRGTPLLNTEAFF	TGTGCCAGCAGTTACCTGCGAGGGACACCCCTTTTGAACACTGAAGCTTTCTTT
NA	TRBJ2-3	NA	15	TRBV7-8	CASSLWGLDTDTQYF	TGTGCCAGCAGCTTATGGGGACTTGACACAGATACGCAGTATTTT
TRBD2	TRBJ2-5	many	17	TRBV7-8	CASSLRAGAAHTETQYF	TGTGCCAGCAGCTTAAGAGCGGGGGCCGCTCACACAGAGACCCAGTACTTC
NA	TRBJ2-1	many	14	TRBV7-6	CASSPRQHYNEQFF	TGTGCCAGCAGCCCAAGACAGCATTACAATGAGCAGTTCTTC
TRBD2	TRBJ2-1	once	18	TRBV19	CASSIDPPGLAGGKEQFF	TGTGCCAGTAGTATAGACCCGCCGGGACTAGCGGGGGGAAAGGAGCAGTTCTTC
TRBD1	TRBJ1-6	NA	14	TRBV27	CASSYGTGGSPLHF	TGTGCCAGCAGTTACGGGACAGGAGGTTCACCCCTCCACTTT
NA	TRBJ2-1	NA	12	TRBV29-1	CSVEAVYNEQFF	TGTAGCGTTGAAGCCGTCTACAATGAGCAGTTCTTC
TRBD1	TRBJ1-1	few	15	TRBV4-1	CASSHYDRGGSEAFF	TGCGCCAGCAGCCACTACGACAGGGGAGGTTCTGAAGCTTTCTTT
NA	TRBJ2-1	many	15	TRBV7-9	CASSTRDPDSIGQFF	TGTGCCAGCAGCACACGAGACCCCGACTCTATCGGGCAGTTCTTC